A selection of T cell receptor beta chains follows, all from one sample in a study of blood T cell repertoires in COVID-19. Data came from immunoSEQ multiplex PCR; TCRdb stores just in-frame clones and leaves some out. Altogether approximately 450,000 clones are present, around nine tenths being singletons, with the ten largest covering approximately 2%. Sequencing was done on a sample of PBMCs or T cells enriched from blood (not recorded which). Receptors were obtained from a woman aged 18 to 35 with acute COVID-19. Each CDR3 is given with its conserved first and last residue. A D gene is named only where the DNA matches it firmly. Size values are once, few and many counts, or a class for expanded clones, and some rows have none.

.,TRBV19,TRBJ1-1,.,CASSNPNRQRRSEAFF,TGTGCCAGTAGTAACCCTAATCGACAGAGACGTTCCGAAGCTTTCTTT
TRBD1,TRBV3-1/TRBV3-2,TRBJ1-1,.,CASSSGGLNTEAFF,TGTGCCAGCAGTTCAGGGGGCCTGAACACTGAAGCTTTCTTT
.,TRBV18,TRBJ2-3,.,CASSNLNTDTQYF,TGTGCCAGCTCGAACTTAAACACAGATACGCAGTATTTT
TRBD1,TRBV6-5,TRBJ1-2,.,CASSYPPGGVNYGYTF,TGTGCCAGCAGTTACCCCCCAGGGGGTGTTAACTATGGCTACACCTTC
TRBD2,TRBV28,TRBJ2-3,once,CASSPHWVAGGPKIGTDTQYF,TGTGCCAGCAGTCCCCACTGGGTAGCGGGAGGGCCTAAGATTGGGACAGATACGCAGTATTTT
.,TRBV6-5,TRBJ2-5,.,CASSSTTSRETQYF,TGTGCCAGCAGTTCCACGACTAGTAGGGAGACCCAGTACTTC
TRBD1,TRBV28,TRBJ2-7,.,CASSLKQGAVYEQYF,TGTGCCAGCAGTTTAAAACAGGGGGCCGTCTACGAGCAGTACTTC
TRBD2,TRBV4-1,TRBJ2-3,.,CASSQLDGGADTQYF,TGCGCCAGCAGCCAACTCGACGGGGGGGCAGATACGCAGTATTTT
.,TRBV14,TRBJ2-1,.,CASSLLGGSYNEQFF,TGTGCCAGCAGCCTTCTTGGCGGCTCCTACAATGAGCAGTTCTTC
.,TRBV10-3,TRBJ2-2,.,CAISESQNTGELFF,TGTGCCATCAGTGAGTCCCAGAACACCGGGGAGCTGTTTTTT
TRBD1,TRBV19,TRBJ1-2,.,CASSPGGRYGYTF,TGTGCCAGTAGCCCAGGGGGCCGCTATGGCTACACCTTC
.,TRBV12-3/TRBV12-4,TRBJ1-2,.,CASSPGDGYTF,TGTGCCAGCAGCCCAGGGGATGGCTACACCTTC
.,TRBV27,TRBJ1-2,.,CASSLAVGGTNYGYTF,TGTGCCAGCAGTTTAGCGGTGGGGGGAACTAACTATGGCTACACCTTC
TRBD2,TRBV27,TRBJ2-7,.,CASSFFEPSGGAEEQYF,TGTGCCAGCAGTTTTTTCGAACCGAGCGGGGGGGCGGAAGAGCAGTACTTC
TRBD1,TRBV5-1,TRBJ2-2,.,CASSVGTESTGELFF,TGCGCCAGCAGCGTCGGGACAGAATCCACCGGGGAGCTGTTTTTT
.,TRBV4-1,TRBJ1-6,.,CASSQETGWHSPLHF,TGCGCCAGCAGCCAAGAAACAGGATGGCATTCACCCCTCCACTTT
TRBD1,TRBV12-5,TRBJ1-6,.,CASGLAPGQFNSPLHF,TGTGCTAGTGGTTTGGCCCCGGGACAGTTTAATTCACCCCTCCACTTT
TRBD1,TRBV7-3,TRBJ1-2,.,CASSPQGNYGYTF,TGTGCCAGCAGCCCACAGGGGAACTATGGCTACACCTTC
TRBD2,TRBV5-1,TRBJ2-2,.,CASSLTSGGFTGELFF,TGCGCCAGCAGCTTGACTAGCGGGGGGTTCACCGGGGAGCTGTTTTTT
TRBD2,TRBV7-2,TRBJ2-3,.,CASSFSKSGGRTDTQYF,TGTGCCAGCAGTTTTTCTAAGAGCGGGGGCCGCACAGATACGCAGTATTTT
TRBD2,TRBV6-4,TRBJ2-2,.,CASSPLAGGPGTGELFF,TGTGCCAGCAGTCCACTAGCGGGAGGCCCGGGAACCGGGGAGCTGTTTTTT
.,TRBV4-3,TRBJ1-4,.,CASSQDAGATNEKLFF,TGCGCCAGCAGCCAAGATGCGGGAGCAACTAATGAAAAACTGTTTTTT
TRBD1,TRBV19,TRBJ2-7,once,CASNTGETYEQYF,TGTGCCAGTAATACAGGGGAGACCTACGAGCAGTACTTC
TRBD1,TRBV5-1,TRBJ1-2,few,CASSTLTGDYGYTF,TGCGCCAGCAGCACACTGACAGGGGACTATGGCTACACCTTC
TRBD1,TRBV2,TRBJ1-6,.,CASSGPTGNNSPLHF,TGTGCCAGCAGTGGACCGACAGGGAATAATTCACCCCTCCACTTT
.,TRBV3-1/TRBV3-2,TRBJ1-6,.,CASSQEPLQVSESPLHF,TGTGCCAGCAGCCAAGAACCTTTACAGGTGTCGGAGTCACCCCTCCACTTT
.,TRBV7-8,TRBJ2-7,once,CASSLDSSSSYEQYF,TGTGCCAGCAGCCTGGACAGTTCCTCCTCCTACGAGCAGTACTTC
.,TRBV15,TRBJ2-3,.,CATSREQGTDTQYF,TGTGCCACCAGCAGAGAGCAGGGAACCGATACGCAGTATTTT
.,TRBV18,TRBJ1-2,once,CASSPKAGTFFDGYTF,TGTGCCAGCTCACCAAAGGCCGGGACATTCTTCGATGGCTACACCTTC
.,TRBV2,TRBJ2-5,.,CASSPKSSRGETQYF,TGTGCCAGCAGTCCCAAGTCATCCCGGGGTGAGACCCAGTACTTC
TRBD2,TRBV28,TRBJ2-3,.,CASSRGLAGIDTQYF,TGTGCCAGCAGCAGAGGACTAGCGGGAATAGATACGCAGTATTTT
TRBD2,TRBV10-3,TRBJ2-7,.,CAISELSSGNYEQYF,TGTGCCATCAGTGAGCTATCTAGCGGGAATTACGAGCAGTACTTC
.,TRBV9,TRBJ1-6,.,CASSVPRYIGSSYNSPLHF,TGTGCCAGCAGCGTACCCCGCTACATCGGGAGCTCCTATAATTCACCCCTCCACTTT
.,TRBV29-1,TRBJ1-1,.,CSAVRELNTEAFF,TGCAGCGCGGTAAGGGAGTTGAACACTGAAGCTTTCTTT
TRBD1,TRBV7-2,TRBJ2-2,once,CASSYSTGRNGELFF,TGTGCCAGCAGCTATTCGACAGGGCGGAACGGGGAGCTGTTTTTT
TRBD1,TRBV18,TRBJ1-4,.,CASSDWGQVNEKLFF,TGTGCCAGCTCCGATTGGGGACAGGTTAATGAAAAACTGTTTTTT
.,TRBV19,TRBJ2-1,.,CASRGGPYNEQFF,TGTGCCAGTAGGGGGGGTCCCTACAATGAGCAGTTCTTC
TRBD2,TRBV19,TRBJ2-3,.,CASSITSAVTDTQYF,TGTGCCAGTAGTATCACTAGCGCAGTAACAGATACGCAGTATTTT
TRBD1,TRBV2,TRBJ2-7,.,CAGRQGRESREQYF,TGTGCCGGAAGACAGGGTCGGGAATCGCGCGAGCAGTACTTC
TRBD1,TRBV7-2,TRBJ1-4,.,CASSFLGGDEKLFF,TGTGCCAGCAGCTTTTTAGGGGGCGACGAAAAACTGTTTTTT
.,TRBV27,TRBJ1-5,.,CASSPQPNQPQHF,TGTGCCAGCAGTCCACAGCCAAATCAGCCCCAGCATTTT
.,TRBV10-1,TRBJ1-1,.,CASSPTGLSEAFF,TGCGCCAGCAGCCCAACAGGGTTGAGTGAAGCTTTCTTT
TRBD2,TRBV7-8,TRBJ2-1,.,CASSTVGGVIYNEQFF,TGTGCCAGCAGCACCGTGGGAGGGGTAATCTACAATGAGCAGTTCTTC
TRBD1,TRBV6-5,TRBJ1-5,.,CASSRTGPSKPQHF,TGTGCCAGCAGCCGGACAGGCCCATCAAAGCCCCAGCATTTT
.,TRBV29-1,TRBJ1-2,.,CSVGGGYTF,TGCAGCGTTGGGGGCGGCTACACCTTC
.,TRBV3-1/TRBV3-2,TRBJ1-2,once,CASSQDLVTGKGYTF,TGTGCCAGCAGCCAAGACCTTGTCACAGGAAAGGGCTACACCTTC
.,TRBV6-2/TRBV6-3,TRBJ2-1,once,CASSSPGKKNNEQFF,TGTGCCAGCAGTTCCCCGGGAAAAAAGAACAATGAGCAGTTCTTC
.,TRBV9,TRBJ2-2,.,CASSGESGELFF,TGTGCCAGCAGCGGGGAGTCCGGGGAGCTGTTTTTT
.,TRBV7-2,TRBJ2-2,.,CASSFLAVGTGELFF,TGTGCCAGCAGCTTCCTGGCGGTAGGCACCGGGGAGCTGTTTTTT
.,TRBV6-5,TRBJ1-5,.,CASTGYSNQPQHF,TGTGCCAGCACAGGTTATAGCAATCAGCCCCAGCATTTT
TRBD1,TRBV14,TRBJ2-1,.,CASSQDLAGGLAGEQFF,TGTGCCAGCAGCCAAGATCTTGCAGGGGGCTTGGCTGGTGAGCAGTTCTTC
TRBD1,TRBV24-1,TRBJ2-7,.,CATSDPLAGGTRAEQYF,TGTGCCACCAGTGACCCCCTCGCAGGGGGCACTCGGGCCGAGCAGTACTTC